This paragraph covers one TCR beta chain sequence. Its antigen is currently unknown. The CDR3 sequence is 15 residues long. Germline V gene lookup returns CDR1 MGHRA and CDR2 YSYEKL. The V gene lost 7 bases and the J gene lost 5 bases, with 21 bases spanning the gap. These data belong to a study of graft-versus-host responses after intestinal transplantation. About the study: Among the recipients, all got anti-thymocyte globulin induction and then tacrolimus and steroids for approximately 3 years.

Method: immunoSEQ multiplex PCR; TCRdb's copy keeps in-frame clones and lacks some. The sample gives about 120,000 clones, approximately 93% of which show up once; less than 1.5% is in the top ten. V gene TRBV4-1 combines with J gene TRBJ2-7, with a tentative D call TRBD2 (5 bases). The receptor was isolated from a human donor who was the organ donor for an intestinal transplant. The input for sequencing was unstimulated CD8+ T cells sorted from spleen or lymph node cells, taken before transplant. The CDR3 is CASTEGAVPGDEQYF. Here the CDR3 DNA reads TGCGCCAGCACTGAGGGCGCCGTACCCGGCGACGAGCAGTACTTC.